The 18 T cell receptor beta chains in this list originate from one sample, sequenced in a study of blood T cell repertoires in COVID-19. Profiling relied on immunoSEQ multiplex PCR, and the TCRdb table lists in-frame clones only, not all of them. The data hold about 270,000 clones, with approximately 86% observed a single time. The sequenced material came from peripheral blood. These receptors were taken from a woman between 18 and 29 years old with acute or convalescent COVID-19.

The chain is built from TRBV5-8 and TRBJ2-2; 8 bases fit TRBD2. The ends lost 2 bases at V and 5 bases at J; junction bases unmatched: 11. The CDR3 runs to 17 residues. Germline CDR1 is SGHTS and CDR2 is YDEGEE. This CDR3 reads CASSFSGTSALTGELFF. CDR3 sequence (DNA): TGTGCCAGCAGCTTTTCGGGGACTAGTGCCTTAACCGGGGAGCTGTTTTTT.

This chain links TRBV5-8 with TRBJ2-1, with TRBD2 as a possible D gene (6 bases). Trimming shortened V by 4 bases and J by 5 bases, and 16 bases separated the two germline ends. The CDR3 has 15 residues. Germline CDR1 is SGHTS and CDR2 is YDEGEE. CDR3 residues: CASSGRSAGNNEQFF. As DNA, the CDR3 is TGTGCCAGCAGCGGACGTAGTGCGGGAAACAATGAGCAGTTCTTC.

The rearrangement links TRBV3-1 (or the pseudogene TRBV3-2) to TRBJ1-4; 8 nucleotides line up with TRBD1. The V gene's germline CDR1 is LGHDT and CDR2 YNNKEL (reference sequence). CDR3 length: 14 amino acids. The J segment lost 3 bases and the V segment lost 6 bases, leaving 3 bases of the junction unmatched. CDR3 amino acids: CASRQQGANEKLFF. DNA for the CDR3: TGTGCCAGCAGGCAACAGGGGGCTAATGAAAAACTGTTTTTT.

The chain recombines TRBV10-2 with TRBJ1-1; no firm D call. The CDR3 is 14 amino acids. V was pared by 0 bases and J by 0 bases, with 5 bases between. Per germline, CDR1 WSHSY and CDR2 SAAADI. The CDR3 protein is CASSESPVNTEAFF. CDR3 bases: TGCGCCAGCAGTGAGTCTCCGGTGAACACTGAAGCTTTCTTT.

This clone has just a few counts. This rearrangement joins TRBV27 to TRBJ2-2; TRBD2 might be the D (5 bases). V was cut by 4 bases and J by 7 bases, with 16 bases left in between. The CDR3 covers 15 residues. Germline lookup yields CDR1 MNHEY and CDR2 SMNVEV (reference sequence). CDR3 sequence (DNA): TGTGCCAGCAGTTCCGGGGATAGGTCCGGCGGGGAGCTGTTTTTT. This sequence encodes CASSSGDRSGGELFF.

V gene TRBV4-3 combines with J gene TRBJ2-3; TRBD2 matches 9 bases. Looked up from germline, CDR1 is LGHNA and CDR2 is YSLEER. J lost 7 bases, V lost 0 bases, and 5 bases had no gene match. The CDR3 has 15 residues. The CDR3 nucleotides are TGCGCCAGCAGCCAAGACGCTAGCGGGAAGCATACGCAGTATTTT. Its translation is CASSQDASGKHTQYF.

This chain links TRBV19 with TRBJ1-5, with D possibly TRBD1 on 5 matching bases. Trimming took off 3 bases at V and 2 bases at J, with 14 bases between the two ends. The CDR3 contains 16 residues. Germline CDR1 LNHDA, CDR2 SQIVND (reference sequence). The CDR3 region has the DNA TGTGCCAGTAGTATGGTGGGTCAGGGTGGCAATCAGCCCCAGCATTTT. Translating it yields CASSMVGQGGNQPQHF.

This clone was counted a single time. This chain connects TRBV19 to TRBJ1-6; 7 bases are shared with TRBD1. CDR3 size: 16 residues. With 6 bases clipped from V and 5 bases from J, the junction kept 10 bases outside the gene matches. Germline assignment: CDR1 LNHDA and CDR2 SQIVND (reference sequence). CDR3 in amino acids: CASRPAGTEHNSPLHF. For the CDR3, the DNA is TGTGCCAGTAGGCCAGCCGGGACAGAGCATAATTCACCCCTCCACTTT.

This CDR3 is CASSSSTSRGYTF. The CDR3 bases are TGCGCCAGCAGTTCCAGTACTTCGCGGGGCTACACCTTC. This chain connects TRBV5-1 to TRBJ1-2; D uncertain. The CDR3 has 13 residues. In germline, CDR1 is SGHRS, CDR2 YFSETQ. V was pared by 5 bases and J by 8 bases, with 16 bases between.

The chain is built from TRBV19 and TRBJ2-1; D is ambiguous. Germline loops: CDR1 LNHDA, CDR2 SQIVND (reference sequence). V lost 3 bases to trimming and J lost 1 base, with 10 bases between them. CDR3 length equals 15 residues. The CDR3 region has the DNA TGTGCCAGTAGTATGGATAGAGGTTCCTACAATGAGCAGTTCTTC. It specifies CASSMDRGSYNEQFF.

This clone was observed a few times. The chain has TRBV11-1 and TRBJ2-2; unclear D gene. The V gene's germline CDR1 is SGHAT and CDR2 FQDESV (reference sequence). The CDR3 spans 15 residues. V was clipped by 5 bases and J by 6 bases, with 16 bases between them. The CDR3 DNA sequence: TGTGCCAGCAGCCCCAGAGGTCAAATTCCCGGGGAGCTGTTTTTT. It yields the protein CASSPRGQIPGELFF.

The chain recombines TRBV13 with TRBJ1-2; no clear D. This CDR3 contains 13 residues. V was trimmed by 3 bases and J by 7 bases, leaving 12 bases between them. Looked up from germline, CDR1 is PRHDT and CDR2 is FYEKMQ (reference sequence). The CDR3 bases are TGTGCCAGCAGCTTTGGGAGCTCGGCTGGCTACACCTTC. It specifies CASSFGSSAGYTF.

The rearrangement uses TRBV18 and TRBJ2-5; D is possibly TRBD2 (5 bases). CDR1 KGHSH and CDR2 LQKENI come from the germline V gene. Between the trimmed V and J ends, which lost 2 bases and 5 bases, there was a span of 15 bases. The CDR3 length is 15 residues. The CDR3 spells CASSPSRVPGETQYF. The CDR3 DNA follows: TGTGCCAGCTCACCATCCCGGGTCCCGGGGGAGACCCAGTACTTC.

This chain joins TRBV2 and TRBJ2-7; D is possibly TRBD1 (6 bases). Germline CDR1 and CDR2: SNHLY and FYNNEI. V was shortened by 4 bases and J by 5 bases, with 12 bases between the two germline ends. The CDR3 has 13 residues. The CDR3 coding sequence is TGTGCCAGCAGTGTTAGGGACATCCACGAGCAGTACTTC. Translated, it gives CASSVRDIHEQYF.

The chain uses TRBV27 and TRBJ2-7; 9 bases match TRBD1. Per the germline V gene, CDR1 is MNHEY and CDR2 is SMNVEV (reference sequence). The CDR3 is made up of 13 amino acids. V trimming: 6 bases; J trimming: 5 bases; junction bases outside the gene matches: 5. The CDR3 reads CASRGQGPHEQYF. The CDR3 region has the DNA TGTGCCAGCAGGGGACAGGGACCCCACGAGCAGTACTTC.

This rearrangement joins TRBV28 to TRBJ2-1; 9 bases agree with TRBD2. This CDR3 is built from 17 residues. Germline V lookup: CDR1 MDHEN, CDR2 SYDVKM. With V trimmed by 5 bases and J by 9 bases, 17 bases remained unmatched. The CDR3 is CASSPPLGLAIRAEQFF. CDR3 in DNA: TGTGCCAGCAGTCCCCCTCTAGGACTAGCGATTCGTGCTGAGCAGTTCTTC.

The CDR3 is CASSYAGEETQYF. The CDR3, as DNA: TGTGCCAGCAGTTACGCGGGAGAAGAGACCCAGTACTTC. V gene TRBV6-5 combines with J gene TRBJ2-5, with 7 bases fitting TRBD2. The CDR3 sequence is 13 residues long. CDR1 is MNHEY and CDR2 is SVGAGI in the germline V gene. The ends lost 2 bases at V and 3 bases at J; junction bases unmatched: 0.

This chain connects TRBV25-1 to TRBJ2-1; 9 positions match TRBD2. Germline CDR1 MGHDK, CDR2 SYGVNS. J gave up 4 bases and V 3 bases, and 4 bases lay outside the gene matches. This CDR3 comprises 15 residues. The CDR3 DNA follows: TGTGCCAGCAGTGATGGACTAGCGTTTTACAATGAGCAGTTCTTC. Translated, it gives CASSDGLAFYNEQFF.